This TCR beta chain was observed in a study of blood T cell repertoires in COVID-19. Germline values: CDR1 SGHTA, CDR2 FQGTGA. CDR3 size: 18 residues. The V gene end was trimmed by 2 bases and the J gene end by 0 bases; junction bases not matched to a gene: 9. Original data processing: How many nucleated cells were present was estimated from reference gene primer amplification. Sequencing used immunoSEQ multiplex PCR; TCRdb keeps in-frame clones, though not all of them. The DNA gave D and trimming, while V, J and clone size come from that table. This sample carries roughly 87,000 clones, around 84% of them seen once, and the ten largest clones take approximately 15%.

The gene calls are TRBV7-3 and TRBJ2-3, with 9 bases fitting TRBD2. Sequenced material: peripheral blood. The clonotype comes from a woman aged 55-69 years with acute or convalescent COVID-19. The CDR3 DNA is TGTGCCAGCAGCTTAGGTAGCGGGGGACGAACTAGCACAGATACGCAGTATTTT. As protein: CASSLGSGGRTSTDTQYF.